Here is one T cell receptor (beta chain) with its context. The germline V gene has CDR1 MNHNS and CDR2 SASEGT. Trimming pared 0 bases from V and 3 bases from J, leaving 3 bases between. The CDR3 runs 12 residues. The data belong to a study of control samples from healthy donors and cancer patients. TCRdb keeps only in-frame clones here, not all; method: immunoSEQ multiplex PCR. The sample lists 110,000 or so clones; 89% were seen once. Sequencing input: blood. The TCR comes from a man in his forties or fifties in good health. This sequence joins TRBV6-1 and TRBJ2-7; no definite D call. In nucleotides, the CDR3 is TGTGCCAGCAGTGAAGCTGGCTACGAGCAGTACTTC. The encoded protein is CASSEAGYEQYF.